Each of the 9 T cell receptor beta chains below was sequenced from the same sample in a study of blood T cell repertoires in COVID-19 (dated by TCRdb to about 2020). The library was built by means of the immunoSEQ multiplex PCR assay. The table comes from immuneACCESS by way of TCRdb, which keeps in-frame sequences with V and J called. Part of the clones is missing from these tables; in studies checked, under half for an unresolved V gene and the rest for unknown reasons. The sample table holds 100,000 to 150,000 clones, of which approximately 77% were seen once. The ten largest clones represent 6.5% to 9% of the sample. Source material: peripheral blood. All receptors come from a human donor in a cohort sampled during active COVID-19.

The CDR3 DNA reads TGTGCCAGCAGCTTGGAGGGGACAGGGTCGTACACTGAAGCTTTCTTT. Translating gives CASSLEGTGSYTEAFF. The rearrangement uses TRBV5-6 and TRBJ1-1, with 9 bases aligning to TRBD1. Per the germline V gene, CDR1 is SGHDT and CDR2 is YYEEEE. The CDR3 is 16 residues long. V shed 0 bases, J shed 3 bases, and the junction held 6 bases outside the gene matches.

The chain has TRBV12-5 and TRBJ1-1; 8 positions match TRBD1. Germline assignment: CDR1 LGHNT and CDR2 FRNRAP. This CDR3 has 14 residues. Trimming at V came to 6 bases and at J to 4 bases, leaving 7 bases not matched to a gene. As DNA, the CDR3 is TGTGCTAGTGGAAAACGGACAGGGATCACTGAAGCTTTCTTT. Amino acid sequence: CASGKRTGITEAFF. The full variable domain, rest sourced from reference TRBV12-5 and TRBJ1-1, is DARVTQTPRHKVTEMGQEVTMRCQPILGHNTVFWYRQTMMQGLELLAYFRNRAPLDDSGMPKDRFSAEMPDATLATLKIQPSEPRDSAVYFCASGKRTGITEAFFGQGTRLTVV.

The chain is built from TRBV3-1 (or the pseudogene TRBV3-2) and TRBJ2-7; TRBD1 matches at 9 bases. The CDR3 has 16 residues. Germline loops: CDR1 LGHDT, CDR2 YNNKEL (reference sequence). V gave up 2 bases and J gave up 1 base; unmatched junction bases: 6. DNA of the CDR3: TGTGCCAGCAGCCAAACCCACAGGGGGCGGTCCTACGAGCAGTACTTC. This gives the protein CASSQTHRGRSYEQYF.

As for this clone: Other DNA variants within this sample encode the same CDR3. This chain joins TRBV7-9 and TRBJ2-7; D call uncertain. The germline V gene encodes CDR1 SEHNR and CDR2 FQNEAQ (reference sequence). The V end lost 1 base, the J end lost 6 bases, and 7 bases lay between the germline ends. CDR3 length: 12 residues. CDR3 nucleotide sequence: TGTGCCAGCAGCTTAGGAGGTGGCGAGCAGTACTTC. Protein product: CASSLGGGEQYF.

This clone showed up just a few times. V gene TRBV7-6 combines with J gene TRBJ2-7; D may be TRBD2 (7 bases). This CDR3 has 15 amino acids. Germline CDR1 and CDR2: SGHVS and FNYEAQ. Trimming removed 1 base at V and 4 bases at J, with 14 bases between. The CDR3 protein is CASSLEGGAEYEQYF. In nucleotides, the CDR3 is TGTGCCAGCAGCTTAGAGGGGGGGGCGGAATACGAGCAGTACTTC.

The V call is TRBV30, the J call TRBJ1-1, with 7 nucleotides matching TRBD1. V shed 0 bases and J 4 bases; nucleotides not matched to a gene: 11. CDR1 GTSNPN and CDR2 SVGIG come from the germline V gene (reference sequence). The CDR3 loop spans 16 amino acids. The CDR3 spells CAWSVPSTGLSTEAFF. The CDR3 coding sequence is TGTGCCTGGAGTGTCCCCTCGACAGGGCTCAGCACTGAAGCTTTCTTT.

The gene calls are TRBV27 and TRBJ2-7, with 7 nucleotides matching TRBD1. This CDR3 has 12 amino acids. CDR1 is MNHEY, CDR2 SMNVEV, per germline (reference sequence). Trimming at V came to 4 bases and at J to 5 bases, leaving 2 bases not matched to a gene. The CDR3 loop reads CASSYRGNEQYF. The CDR3 DNA reads as TGTGCCAGCAGTTACAGGGGCAACGAGCAGTACTTC.

V gene TRBV5-1 combines with J gene TRBJ2-7; the D gene is possibly TRBD2 (5 bases). This CDR3 comprises 15 residues. The germline V gene has CDR1 SGHRS and CDR2 YFSETQ. Deletions cut 4 bases from V and 0 bases from J, with 14 bases between. DNA for the CDR3: TGCGCCAGCAGCACCAGCGGCCTCCCCTCCTACGAGCAGTACTTC. Protein: CASSTSGLPSYEQYF.

The V call is TRBV7-3, the J call TRBJ1-1; D not certain. CDR3 length equals 15 residues. Germline V lookup: CDR1 SGHTA, CDR2 FQGTGA. V dropped 5 bases and J dropped 1 base, with 14 bases sitting between them. This CDR3 reads CASSLTPAGNTEAFF. CDR3 bases: TGTGCCAGCAGCCTTACCCCCGCAGGGAACACTGAAGCTTTCTTT.